This T cell receptor (beta chain) was recovered during a study of somatic mutations in cytotoxic T cells in rheumatoid arthritis. The repertoire was sequenced with immunoSEQ multiplex PCR; TCRdb's copy has only in-frame clones and lacks some. The data hold around 18,000 clones, with 75% to 90% observed a single time. The germline V gene encodes CDR1 SGDLS and CDR2 YYNGEE. This CDR3 comprises 16 residues. The trim removed 0 bases at V and 6 bases at J, leaving 6 bases unmatched. This clone was recorded only once. The sequencing input was CD8+ T cells sorted from blood. This clonotype was obtained from an adult with rheumatoid arthritis. V usage is TRBV9 and J usage is TRBJ2-3; TRBD1 agrees at 11 bases. This CDR3 reads CASSVAGTGGMDTQYF. DNA of the CDR3: TGTGCCAGCAGCGTAGCGGGGACAGGGGGAATGGATACGCAGTATTTT.